The rows below give T cell receptor beta chains drawn from one sample of a study of T cells after yellow fever vaccination. Each CDR3 protein is one row after TCRdb ran MiXCR on the 5' RACE reads. The sample records about 14,000 distinct CDR3 sequences, 7.3% being singletons. Sequences were derived from PBMCs, either bulk or a sorted T-cell subset (CD4+, CD8+, memory, or dextramer-sorted; not recorded which), sampled on the day of the yellow fever booster vaccination. The source of these receptors is a man aged 18 to 29 who received the YFV17D yellow fever vaccine. The CDR3 runs from the conserved cysteine through the conserved F or W. Each record gives: CDR3 protein, clone size, J gene, V gene, CDR3 length. A row's size may be missing; if present it is once, few, many or a size class.

cdr3_aa: CSVELAAKNIQYF
clone_size: many
j_call: TRBJ2-4
v_call: TRBV29-1
cdr3_length: 13

cdr3_aa: CAIGNKGGELFF
clone_size: many
j_call: TRBJ2-2
v_call: TRBV4-1
cdr3_length: 12

cdr3_aa: CASSDSTSGGADTQYF
clone_size: many
j_call: TRBJ2-3
v_call: TRBV6-6
cdr3_length: 16

cdr3_aa: CAISDSRGAQETQYF
clone_size: medium-sized
j_call: TRBJ2-5
v_call: TRBV10-3
cdr3_length: 15

cdr3_aa: CASSQALAGGPDTGELFF
clone_size: many
j_call: TRBJ2-2
v_call: TRBV4-1
cdr3_length: 18

cdr3_aa: CASSQEPAGATDTQYF
clone_size: many
j_call: TRBJ2-3
v_call: TRBV4-2
cdr3_length: 16

cdr3_aa: CASSPTGQADQPQHF
clone_size: many
j_call: TRBJ1-5
v_call: TRBV3-1
cdr3_length: 15

cdr3_aa: CASRADRGLTEAFF
clone_size: medium-sized
j_call: TRBJ1-1
v_call: TRBV5-1
cdr3_length: 14

cdr3_aa: CASSSTQGWETQYF
clone_size: many
j_call: TRBJ2-5
v_call: TRBV28
cdr3_length: 14

cdr3_aa: CASSLGVENTEAFF
clone_size: many
j_call: TRBJ1-1
v_call: TRBV5-1
cdr3_length: 14

cdr3_aa: CASSPAGVLGQPQHF
clone_size: many
j_call: TRBJ1-5
v_call: TRBV9
cdr3_length: 15

cdr3_aa: CASSLNERGTRGDTQYF
clone_size: medium-sized
j_call: TRBJ2-3
v_call: TRBV7-2
cdr3_length: 17

cdr3_aa: CASSLAGKAGSTDTQYF
clone_size: many
j_call: TRBJ2-3
v_call: TRBV5-4
cdr3_length: 17

cdr3_aa: CASSPDPLEQYF
clone_size: medium-sized
j_call: TRBJ2-7
v_call: TRBV18
cdr3_length: 12

cdr3_aa: CSVDAGNAEAFF
clone_size: large
j_call: TRBJ1-1
v_call: TRBV29-1
cdr3_length: 12

cdr3_aa: CATRTGRPYGYTF
clone_size: many
j_call: TRBJ1-2
v_call: TRBV2
cdr3_length: 13

cdr3_aa: CASSLMGGSRTGELFF
clone_size: many
j_call: TRBJ2-2
v_call: TRBV7-9
cdr3_length: 16

cdr3_aa: CASSYSRVGTNEKLFF
clone_size: many
j_call: TRBJ1-4
v_call: TRBV6-5
cdr3_length: 16

cdr3_aa: CASSRGGRQPQHF
clone_size: many
j_call: TRBJ1-5
v_call: TRBV11-2
cdr3_length: 13

cdr3_aa: CASTGGGRGTDTQYF
clone_size: NA
j_call: TRBJ2-3
v_call: TRBV27
cdr3_length: 15

cdr3_aa: CASSYRDQETQYF
clone_size: medium-sized
j_call: TRBJ2-5
v_call: TRBV6-6
cdr3_length: 13

cdr3_aa: CAISESSGNTIYF
clone_size: many
j_call: TRBJ1-3
v_call: TRBV10-3
cdr3_length: 13

cdr3_aa: CASSAGYGYEQYF
clone_size: medium-sized
j_call: TRBJ2-7
v_call: TRBV25-1
cdr3_length: 13

cdr3_aa: CASRLQGAAGNTIYF
clone_size: medium-sized
j_call: TRBJ1-3
v_call: TRBV12-3/TRBV12-4
cdr3_length: 15

cdr3_aa: CASSPLASSYEQYF
clone_size: many
j_call: TRBJ2-7
v_call: TRBV19
cdr3_length: 14

cdr3_aa: CSARDRASDAFF
clone_size: NA
j_call: TRBJ1-1
v_call: TRBV20-1
cdr3_length: 12

cdr3_aa: CASSLGVTGSAQPQHF
clone_size: many
j_call: TRBJ1-5
v_call: TRBV5-8
cdr3_length: 16

cdr3_aa: CASSNERGGENEQFF
clone_size: many
j_call: TRBJ2-1
v_call: TRBV4-2
cdr3_length: 15

cdr3_aa: CASSVTATYNSPLHF
clone_size: many
j_call: TRBJ1-6
v_call: TRBV9
cdr3_length: 15

cdr3_aa: CASSAPAWNTEAFF
clone_size: many
j_call: TRBJ1-1
v_call: TRBV7-9
cdr3_length: 14

cdr3_aa: CSARDLFRGGQETQYF
clone_size: many
j_call: TRBJ2-5
v_call: TRBV20-1
cdr3_length: 16

cdr3_aa: CSAWTQEKLFF
clone_size: many
j_call: TRBJ1-4
v_call: TRBV20-1
cdr3_length: 11

cdr3_aa: CSARRTGNTEAFF
clone_size: many
j_call: TRBJ1-1
v_call: TRBV20-1
cdr3_length: 13

cdr3_aa: CASSPRPVQSGELFF
clone_size: many
j_call: TRBJ2-2
v_call: TRBV4-3
cdr3_length: 15

cdr3_aa: CASSSEQPQHF
clone_size: many
j_call: TRBJ1-5
v_call: TRBV6-6
cdr3_length: 11

cdr3_aa: CASWGGLALTGELFF
clone_size: many
j_call: TRBJ2-2
v_call: TRBV11-2
cdr3_length: 15

cdr3_aa: CASSLQDTGELFF
clone_size: many
j_call: TRBJ2-2
v_call: TRBV19
cdr3_length: 13

cdr3_aa: CSVPGSGETQYF
clone_size: many
j_call: TRBJ2-5
v_call: TRBV29-1
cdr3_length: 12

cdr3_aa: CASSQGGNGGVNYGYTF
clone_size: many
j_call: TRBJ1-2
v_call: TRBV4-2
cdr3_length: 17

cdr3_aa: CASSHPQAGAYEQYF
clone_size: many
j_call: TRBJ2-7
v_call: TRBV5-4
cdr3_length: 15

cdr3_aa: CASTPSPRYEKLFF
clone_size: many
j_call: TRBJ1-4
v_call: TRBV12-3/TRBV12-4
cdr3_length: 14